This TCR beta chain was captured by sequencing in a study of T cell responses to AZD1222 COVID-19 vaccine. Overall study: Second-dose recipients at about 4 or about 12 weeks were treated as one pooled group. The study's findings and limits: Rises in breadth and depth of Spike-specific TCRs came after two AZD1222 doses. Most donors were white British and more were female, and clonal diversity was possibly underestimated.

Regarding this clone: Its target is unknown.

The assay was immunoSEQ multiplex PCR, and TCRdb's table has in-frame clones only and misses some. This sample has roughly 49,000 clones, with about 83% found just once. The source was peripheral blood, collected on day 0 of AZD1222 vaccination. The TCR originated in an adult in good health.

The CDR3 sequence: CASSQDSSAPETQYF. The CDR3 DNA sequence: TGTGCCAGCAGCCAAGACTCTAGCGCACCCGAGACCCAGTACTTC. The chain combines TRBV4-2 with TRBJ2-5, with a weak D call TRBD2 (6 bases). V shed 0 bases and J shed 5 bases, with 13 bases lying between them. This CDR3 comprises 15 residues. Looked up from germline, CDR1 is LGHNA and CDR2 is YNFKEQ.